The sequence of this T cell receptor (beta chain) was determined in a study of human T cells and chemical hapten exposure (dated by TCRdb to about 2021). Study-wide context: The libraries were sequenced as a pool, and the TCR yield per sample differed mostly because of small variations in library volumes within the pool. Both TCR alpha and TCR beta chains were sequenced from each blood RNA sample. The study tracked peripheral blood TCR repertoire changes in vivo during primary and secondary sensitization to the hapten diphenylcyclopropenone (DPC) in alopecia patients. The study at large found these results: After repeated subsampling, changes were observed in the strength of the expansion versus patch-test correlation and in the threshold at which the correlation became significant. DPC sensitization did not change how many TCRs were above 1 in 1000 frequency, and no evidence was found of alterations in global repertoire structure.

The CDR3, from cysteine to phenylalanine, totals 15 residues. The retained sequence is limited to the CDR3, 45 bases, with the frame set at the first base. The germline V gene yields SGHTA for CDR1 and FQGNSA for CDR2. Library creation used 5' RACE. Sequenced on an Illumina MiSeq. Library preparation attached unique molecular identifiers to individual cDNA molecules for quantitative, reproducible TCR counting. The paper's processing steps were these. Samples had a median of 95,638 TCRs, with a range from about 23,224 to 750,000. V, J and CDR3 annotation of the TCR reads was carried out using the Decombinator software suite. For the PS versus PT1 abundance plots, all samples were subsampled to the same number of TCRs (28,000). TCRs were defined as expanded if absent before sensitization and observed at least eight times at the 2-week time point. TCRdb trimmed public reads at Q25 via fastp, called clones via MiXCR and kept in-frame beta chains. Identical CDR3 proteins give one entry, which carries the most common genes and DNA. TCRdb, not the original authors, processed these V and J calls. Across this sample there are 120,000 to 150,000 distinct CDR3 sequences, with 4.1% seen only once. The ten largest account for over 1.3% of the sample.

Note on this clonotype: Its antigen specificity is not known. This may arise from a read error, as a much more abundant clone is one base away.

Total RNA was extracted from unfractionated whole blood that had been collected in Tempus Blood RNA tubes. Roughly 5 healthy volunteers served as TCR sequencing controls and were bled at day 0, 2 weeks and 6 weeks. The V and J genes are TRBV7-2 and TRBJ2-3; 7 matching bases give a weak D call of TRBD2. The TCR sequence derives from a female donor in good health. The CDR3 region reads CGSSSRGGNTDTQYF. The bases are TGTGGCAGCAGCTCAAGGGGGGGGAACACAGATACGCAGTATTTT.